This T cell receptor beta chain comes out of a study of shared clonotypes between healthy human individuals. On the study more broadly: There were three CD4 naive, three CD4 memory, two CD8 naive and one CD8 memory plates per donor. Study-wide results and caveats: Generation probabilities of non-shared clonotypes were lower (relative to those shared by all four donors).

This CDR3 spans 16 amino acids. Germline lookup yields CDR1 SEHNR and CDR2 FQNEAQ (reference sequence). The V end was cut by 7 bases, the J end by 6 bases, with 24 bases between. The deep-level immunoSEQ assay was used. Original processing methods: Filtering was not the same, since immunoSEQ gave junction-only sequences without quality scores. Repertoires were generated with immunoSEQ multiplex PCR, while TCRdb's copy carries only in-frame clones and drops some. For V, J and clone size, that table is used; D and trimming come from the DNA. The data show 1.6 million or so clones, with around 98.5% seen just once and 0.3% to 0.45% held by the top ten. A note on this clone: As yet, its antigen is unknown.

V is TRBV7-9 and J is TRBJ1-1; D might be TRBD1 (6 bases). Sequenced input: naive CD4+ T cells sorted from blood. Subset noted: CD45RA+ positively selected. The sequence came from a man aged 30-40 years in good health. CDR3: CASNNKGGEGRPEAFF. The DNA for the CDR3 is TGTGCCAGCAACAATAAGGGGGGCGAGGGTCGTCCTGAAGCTTTCTTT.